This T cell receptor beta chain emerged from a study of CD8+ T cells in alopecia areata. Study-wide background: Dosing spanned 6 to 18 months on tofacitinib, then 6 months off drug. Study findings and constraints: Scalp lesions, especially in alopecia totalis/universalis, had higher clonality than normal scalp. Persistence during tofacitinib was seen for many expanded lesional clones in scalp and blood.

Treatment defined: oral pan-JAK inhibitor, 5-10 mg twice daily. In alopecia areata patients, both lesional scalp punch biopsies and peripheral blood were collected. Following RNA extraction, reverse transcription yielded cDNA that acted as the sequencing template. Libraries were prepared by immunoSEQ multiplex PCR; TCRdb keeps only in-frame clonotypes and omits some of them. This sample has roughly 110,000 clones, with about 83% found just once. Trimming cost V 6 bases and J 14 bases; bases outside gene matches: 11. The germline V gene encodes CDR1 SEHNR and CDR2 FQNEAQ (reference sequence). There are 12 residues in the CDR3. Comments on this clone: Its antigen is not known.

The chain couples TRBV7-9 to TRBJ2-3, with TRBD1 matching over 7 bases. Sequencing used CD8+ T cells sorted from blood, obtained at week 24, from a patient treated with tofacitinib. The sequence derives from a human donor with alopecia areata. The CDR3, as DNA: TGTGCCAGCAGGCTCGGCAGGGGACAGCCGTATTTT. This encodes CASRLGRGQPYF.